The rows below give T cell receptor beta chains drawn from one sample of a study of neurological immune-mediated disorders. TCRdb independently ran MiXCR on the 5' RACE reads; one entry per CDR3 protein. The table has roughly 65,000 distinct CDR3 sequences, approximately 5.3% seen once. Sequencing was carried out using PBMCs. The receptors stem from a human donor with multiple sclerosis. The donor label of this sample is uncertain. The CDR3 runs from the conserved cysteine through the conserved F or W. The D gene is left open where the match is weak. Size is stated for part of the rows, as once, few or many counts, or as a class when the clone is expanded.

>.|TRBV2|TRBJ2-1|many
CASSDLGQSYNEQFF
TGTGCCAGCAGTGATCTCGGACAGAGTTACAATGAGCAGTTCTTC
>.|TRBV4-1|TRBJ2-5|many
CASSQEPPPIAETQYF
TGCGCCAGCAGCCAAGAGCCACCACCGATCGCAGAGACCCAGTACTTC
>.|TRBV7-8|TRBJ1-2|many
CASSLGAGLGYTF
TGTGCCAGCAGCTTAGGCGCAGGGCTTGGCTACACCTTC
>.|TRBV19|TRBJ2-1|.
CASSNRPGLKQFF
TGTGCCAGTAGCAATCGACCGGGACTCAAGCAGTTCTTC
>TRBD2|TRBV5-1|TRBJ2-1|.
CASSWTSGGAGEQFF
TGCGCCAGCAGCTGGACTAGCGGGGGGGCCGGTGAGCAGTTCTTC
>.|TRBV6-1|TRBJ1-1|many
CASSGTVEKVDTEAFF
TGTGCCAGCAGTGGGACGGTCGAGAAGGTGGACACTGAAGCTTTCTTT
>TRBD1|TRBV10-3|TRBJ2-7|many
CASGQYYEQYF
TGTGCCTCGGGACAGTACTACGAGCAGTACTTC
>.|TRBV2|TRBJ2-1|many
CASSPGSYNEQFF
TGTGCCAGCAGTCCCGGGTCCTACAATGAGCAGTTCTTC
>.|TRBV20-1|TRBJ1-3|many
CSARLQGGGNTIYF
TGCAGTGCTAGACTACAGGGAGGTGGAAACACCATATATTTT
>.|TRBV5-1|TRBJ1-5|many
CASSPGGQLGQPQHF
TGCGCCAGCAGCCCGGGCGGCCAGCTGGGTCAGCCCCAGCATTTT
>TRBD1|TRBV9|TRBJ1-6|many
CASSVLTGGSPLHF
TGTGCCAGCAGCGTTTTGACAGGGGGGTCACCCCTCCACTTT
>.|TRBV5-1|TRBJ2-1|many
CASSLVGGPEQFF
TGCGCCAGCAGCTTGGTAGGGGGACCTGAGCAGTTCTTC
>TRBD1|TRBV7-8|TRBJ2-1|many
CASSTGGNEQFF
TGTGCCAGCAGCACAGGGGGAAATGAGCAGTTCTTC
>TRBD1|TRBV7-9|TRBJ1-1|many
CASSSTGEIEAFF
TGTGCCAGCAGCTCTACAGGGGAGATTGAAGCTTTCTTT
>TRBD1|TRBV12-3/TRBV12-4|TRBJ2-7|many
CASSSDRGYREQYF
TGTGCCAGCAGTTCGGACAGGGGCTATAGAGAGCAGTACTTC
>.|TRBV5-1|TRBJ2-7|many
CASTKGGPRITTYEQYF
TGCGCCAGCACCAAGGGGGGGCCCCGGATCACTACCTACGAGCAGTACTTC
>TRBD1|TRBV5-1|TRBJ1-2|many
CASSLRPGQGSGYTF
TGCGCCAGCAGCTTGAGGCCGGGACAGGGAAGTGGCTACACCTTC
>TRBD2|TRBV3-1|TRBJ2-1|few
CASSLSGTTYNEQFF
TGTGCCAGCAGCCTGAGCGGGACCACCTACAATGAGCAGTTCTTC
>TRBD2|TRBV20-1|TRBJ2-5|many
CSADGLAGAPQETQYF
TGCAGTGCAGACGGACTAGCGGGGGCTCCCCAAGAGACCCAGTACTTC
>.|TRBV12-3/TRBV12-4|TRBJ2-2|many
CASARGLNTGELFF
TGTGCCAGCGCGCGGGGTTTGAACACCGGGGAGCTGTTTTTT
>.|TRBV5-1|TRBJ2-2|many
CASSLVGDNTGELFF
TGCGCCAGCAGCTTGGTCGGGGATAACACCGGGGAGCTGTTTTTT
>.|TRBV6-6|TRBJ1-1|many
CASRKRGDTEAFF
TGTGCCAGCAGGAAGAGAGGGGACACTGAAGCTTTCTTT
>TRBD1|TRBV7-2|TRBJ1-5|many
CASSLVAGGSQPQHF
TGTGCCAGCAGCTTAGTTGCAGGGGGTAGTCAGCCCCAGCATTTT
>.|TRBV6-1|TRBJ2-2|few
CASISQGSGELFF
TGTGCCAGCATTAGCCAGGGGTCCGGGGAGCTGTTTTTT
>TRBD2|TRBV27|TRBJ2-7|many
CASSLGLAGGSSYEQYF
TGTGCCAGCAGTTTGGGACTAGCGGGGGGGAGCTCCTACGAGCAGTACTTC
>.|TRBV5-1|TRBJ2-1|many
CASSLRADNEQFF
TGCGCCAGCAGCTTGAGGGCAGACAATGAGCAGTTCTTC
>.|TRBV7-9|TRBJ1-3|many
CASSLVGDYTIYF
TGTGCCAGCAGCTTAGTGGGGGATTACACCATATATTTT
>.|TRBV5-1|TRBJ1-2|many
CASSFGRNYGYTF
TGCGCCAGCAGCTTCGGCAGGAACTATGGCTACACCTTC
>.|TRBV10-3|TRBJ2-1|many
CAISGYNEQFF
TGTGCCATCAGTGGGTACAATGAGCAGTTCTTC
>.|TRBV10-2|TRBJ1-5|many
CASSQRFIRANQPQHF
TGCGCCAGCAGTCAACGTTTCATAAGGGCCAATCAGCCCCAGCATTTT
>.|TRBV20-1|TRBJ1-4|many
CSARDTSDSNEKLFF
TGCAGTGCTAGAGATACGAGTGATTCTAATGAAAAACTGTTTTTT
>.|TRBV5-1|TRBJ2-3|many
CASSLANKGGTDTQYF
TGCGCCAGCAGCTTGGCCAACAAGGGAGGCACAGATACGCAGTATTTT
>.|TRBV6-1|TRBJ2-1|many
CASSERLTSSIYNEQFF
TGTGCCAGCAGTGAACGACTGACCTCCTCAATTTACAATGAGCAGTTCTTC
>.|TRBV5-1|TRBJ1-2|many
CASSWGATSVSNYGYTF
TGCGCCAGCAGCTGGGGGGCCACGAGCGTATCTAACTATGGCTACACCTTC
>.|TRBV7-8|TRBJ1-4|many
CASSLEYGEKLFF
TGTGCCAGCAGCTTAGAATACGGTGAAAAACTGTTTTTT
>TRBD2|TRBV12-3/TRBV12-4|TRBJ2-2|many
CASSLWGGGNTGELFF
TGTGCCAGCAGTTTATGGGGCGGGGGGAACACCGGGGAGCTGTTTTTT
>.|TRBV5-1|TRBJ1-1|many
CASRYQASNTEAFF
TGCGCCAGCCGGTACCAGGCCAGCAACACTGAAGCTTTCTTT
>.|TRBV3-1|TRBJ1-1|.
CASSQDLSTEAFF
TGTGCCAGCAGCCAAGATCTCAGCACTGAAGCTTTCTTT
>TRBD2|TRBV5-1|TRBJ2-1|many
CASSLVASGGAGSYNEQFF
TGCGCCAGCAGCTTGGTTGCTAGCGGGGGGGCAGGCTCCTACAATGAGCAGTTCTTC
>TRBD2|TRBV5-1|TRBJ2-7|.
CASSRPGGGAEQYF
TGCGCCAGCAGCCGGCCCGGCGGGGGGGCCGAGCAGTACTTC
>.|TRBV5-1|TRBJ2-1|many
CASSLGQRDEQFF
TGCGCCAGCAGCTTGGGACAGCGAGATGAGCAGTTCTTC
>TRBD1|TRBV2|TRBJ2-7|many
CASSRDRDYEQYF
TGTGCCAGCTCCCGGGACAGGGACTACGAGCAGTACTTC
>.|TRBV20-1|TRBJ1-1|many
CSASERNTEAFF
TGCAGTGCTAGTGAAAGGAACACTGAAGCTTTCTTT
>TRBD1|TRBV5-6|TRBJ2-3|many
CASSYGTGGAYTQYF
TGTGCCAGCAGCTACGGGACAGGGGGCGCATATACGCAGTATTTT
>.|TRBV28|TRBJ1-4|once
CASSSLTALNEKLFF
TGTGCCAGCAGTTCCCTGACAGCCCTGAATGAAAAACTGTTTTTT